The rows below give T cell receptor beta chains drawn from one sample of a study of blood T cells in healthy people across ages. Via MiXCR, TCRdb re-called the 5' RACE reads, giving one row per CDR3 protein. The sample shows more than 1.4 million distinct CDR3 sequences, approximately 40% of them seen only once. The sample taken for sequencing was blood. The source is a woman aged 18-29 years in good health. CDR3s include the opening cysteine and the closing phenylalanine or tryptophan.

v_gene: TRBV6-2/TRBV6-3
j_gene: TRBJ1-1
CDR3aa: CASSYSGAPNTEAFF

v_gene: TRBV28
j_gene: TRBJ1-2
CDR3aa: CASRAIGEKNYGYTF

v_gene: TRBV20-1
j_gene: TRBJ2-5
CDR3aa: CRAMPNGETQYF

v_gene: TRBV4-1
j_gene: TRBJ2-7
CDR3aa: CASSQGSSGAGYEQYF

v_gene: TRBV6-6
j_gene: TRBJ2-5
CDR3aa: CVSKRSDMVGETQYF

v_gene: TRBV29-1
j_gene: TRBJ2-7
CDR3aa: CSVLTSYYEQYF

v_gene: TRBV12-3/TRBV12-4
j_gene: TRBJ2-2
CDR3aa: CASSFNRNTGELFF

v_gene: TRBV2
j_gene: TRBJ2-1
CDR3aa: CASGGAPPFF

v_gene: TRBV20-1
j_gene: TRBJ2-7
CDR3aa: CSASGAGRQSYEQYF

v_gene: TRBV28
j_gene: TRBJ2-7
CDR3aa: CAFGLLYF

v_gene: TRBV6-5
j_gene: TRBJ2-4
CDR3aa: CASSYSSPSKNIQYF

v_gene: TRBV12-3/TRBV12-4
j_gene: TRBJ1-1
CDR3aa: CASSLAQPNTEAFF

v_gene: TRBV5-1
j_gene: TRBJ1-1
CDR3aa: CASSLAAQLNTEAFF

v_gene: TRBV7-4
j_gene: TRBJ2-3
CDR3aa: CASSFPTGGGCTDTQYF

v_gene: TRBV28
j_gene: TRBJ1-5
CDR3aa: CASSSTGYEPQHF

v_gene: TRBV11-1
j_gene: TRBJ1-2
CDR3aa: CASSLNGFDGYTF

v_gene: TRBV12-3/TRBV12-4
j_gene: TRBJ1-4
CDR3aa: CASSPRGGWNEKLFF

v_gene: TRBV3-1
j_gene: TRBJ2-2
CDR3aa: CASSRLRDNTGELFF

v_gene: TRBV12-3/TRBV12-4
j_gene: TRBJ2-1
CDR3aa: CASSTYTGPNEQFF

v_gene: TRBV20-1
j_gene: TRBJ2-2
CDR3aa: CSARPGSNTGELFF

v_gene: TRBV12-3/TRBV12-4
j_gene: TRBJ1-5
CDR3aa: CASSPYGGRNQPQHF

v_gene: TRBV9
j_gene: TRBJ2-2
CDR3aa: CASTVESNTGELFF

v_gene: TRBV6-5
j_gene: TRBJ2-2
CDR3aa: CATRGGPLTGELFF

v_gene: TRBV20-1
j_gene: TRBJ2-7
CDR3aa: CSATPRGRETTYEQYF

v_gene: TRBV7-7
j_gene: TRBJ2-2
CDR3aa: CASSPDRFGELFF

v_gene: TRBV20-1
j_gene: TRBJ2-1
CDR3aa: CSAGVGWAGLAGVDNEQFF

v_gene: TRBV28
j_gene: TRBJ2-7
CDR3aa: CASSLQGRFSSSYEQYF

v_gene: TRBV27
j_gene: TRBJ2-7
CDR3aa: CASRTEQGRSSYEQYF

v_gene: TRBV12-3/TRBV12-4
j_gene: TRBJ1-2
CDR3aa: CASSGADGYTF

v_gene: TRBV12-3/TRBV12-4
j_gene: TRBJ2-1
CDR3aa: CASNRRTYNEQFF

v_gene: TRBV27
j_gene: TRBJ2-5
CDR3aa: CASSSKRETRETQYF

v_gene: TRBV20-1
j_gene: TRBJ2-3
CDR3aa: CSVRGADTQYF

v_gene: TRBV7-3
j_gene: NA
CDR3aa: CASSLMGRDGETQYF

v_gene: TRBV12-3/TRBV12-4
j_gene: NA
CDR3aa: CASSRKTTHYIQYF

v_gene: TRBV24-1
j_gene: TRBJ2-7
CDR3aa: CATSAAGGTGYEQYF

v_gene: TRBV4-2
j_gene: TRBJ2-1
CDR3aa: CASSQDEVAGVGEQFF